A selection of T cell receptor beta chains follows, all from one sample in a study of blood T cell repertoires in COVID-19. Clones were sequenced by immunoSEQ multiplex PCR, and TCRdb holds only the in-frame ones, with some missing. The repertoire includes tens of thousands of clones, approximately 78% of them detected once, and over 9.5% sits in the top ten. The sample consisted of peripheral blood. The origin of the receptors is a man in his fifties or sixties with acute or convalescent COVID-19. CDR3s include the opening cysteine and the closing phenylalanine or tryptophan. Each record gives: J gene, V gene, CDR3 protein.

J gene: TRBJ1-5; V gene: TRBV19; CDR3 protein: CASSNQGRLIRPQHF
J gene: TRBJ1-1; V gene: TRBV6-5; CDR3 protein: CASSYTGYTEAFF
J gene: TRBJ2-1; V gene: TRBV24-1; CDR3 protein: CATSEPAQNEQFF
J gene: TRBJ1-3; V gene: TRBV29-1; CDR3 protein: CSVSQAGDSGNTIYF
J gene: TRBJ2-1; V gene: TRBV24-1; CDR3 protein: CATSDPQGSSEQFF
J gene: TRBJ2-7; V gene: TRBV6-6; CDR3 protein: CASSSPGVYEQYF
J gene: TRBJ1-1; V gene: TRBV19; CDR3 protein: CASREAGARVTEAFF
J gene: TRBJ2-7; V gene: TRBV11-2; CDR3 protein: CASSLVGSGVEQYF
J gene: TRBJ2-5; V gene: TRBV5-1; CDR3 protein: CASSLAPGSETQYF
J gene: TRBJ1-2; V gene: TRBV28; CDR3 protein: CASSTSTGMYGYTF
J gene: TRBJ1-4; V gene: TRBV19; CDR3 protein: CASSGDGQGIRKLFF